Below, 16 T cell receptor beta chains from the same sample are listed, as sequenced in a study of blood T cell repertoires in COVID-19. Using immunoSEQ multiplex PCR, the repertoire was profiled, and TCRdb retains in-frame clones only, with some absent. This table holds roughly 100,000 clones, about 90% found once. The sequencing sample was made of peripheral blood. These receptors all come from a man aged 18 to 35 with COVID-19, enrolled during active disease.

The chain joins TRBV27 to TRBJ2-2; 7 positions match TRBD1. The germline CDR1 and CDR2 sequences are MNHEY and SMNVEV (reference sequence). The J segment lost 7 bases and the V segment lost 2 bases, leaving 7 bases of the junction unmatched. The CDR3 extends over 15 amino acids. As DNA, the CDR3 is TGTGCCAGCAGTTTACCGCGACAGGGTTACGGGGAGCTGTTTTTT. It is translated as CASSLPRQGYGELFF.

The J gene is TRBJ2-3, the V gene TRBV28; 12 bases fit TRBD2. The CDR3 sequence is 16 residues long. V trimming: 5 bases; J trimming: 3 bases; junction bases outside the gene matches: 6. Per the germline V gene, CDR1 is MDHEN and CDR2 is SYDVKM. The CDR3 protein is CASSEPLAGGTDTQYF. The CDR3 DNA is TGTGCCAGCAGTGAGCCGCTAGCGGGAGGGACAGATACGCAGTATTTT. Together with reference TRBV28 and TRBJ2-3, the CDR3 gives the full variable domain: DVKVTQSSRYLVKRTGEKVFLECVQDMDHENMFWYRQDPGLGLRLIYFSYDVKMKEKGDIPEGYSVSREKKERFSLILESASTNQTSMYLCASSEPLAGGTDTQYFGPGTRLTVL.

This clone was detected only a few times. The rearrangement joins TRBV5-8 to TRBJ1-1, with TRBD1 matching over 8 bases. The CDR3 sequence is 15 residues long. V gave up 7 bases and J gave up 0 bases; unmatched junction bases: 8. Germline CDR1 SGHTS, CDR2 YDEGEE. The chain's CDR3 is CASFLTGQVNTEAFF. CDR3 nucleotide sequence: TGTGCCAGCTTCTTGACGGGACAGGTGAACACTGAAGCTTTCTTT.

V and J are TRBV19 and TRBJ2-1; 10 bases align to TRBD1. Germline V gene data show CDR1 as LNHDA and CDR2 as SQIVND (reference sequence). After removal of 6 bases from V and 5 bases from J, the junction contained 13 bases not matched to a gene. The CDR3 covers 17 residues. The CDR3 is CASRVRPGQGPDNEQFF. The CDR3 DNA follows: TGTGCCAGTAGGGTAAGACCGGGACAGGGGCCTGACAATGAGCAGTTCTTC.

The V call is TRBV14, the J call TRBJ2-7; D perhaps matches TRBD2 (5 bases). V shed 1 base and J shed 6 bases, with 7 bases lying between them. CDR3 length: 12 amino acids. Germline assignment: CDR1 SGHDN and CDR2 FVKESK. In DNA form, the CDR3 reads TGTGCCAGCAGCCAAGGACTACGCGAGCAGTACTTC. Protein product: CASSQGLREQYF.

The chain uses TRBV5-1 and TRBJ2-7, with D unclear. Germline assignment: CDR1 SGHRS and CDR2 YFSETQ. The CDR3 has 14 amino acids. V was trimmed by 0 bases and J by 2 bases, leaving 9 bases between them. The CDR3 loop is CASSLVEDPYEQYF. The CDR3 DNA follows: TGCGCCAGCAGCTTGGTAGAGGATCCCTACGAGCAGTACTTC.

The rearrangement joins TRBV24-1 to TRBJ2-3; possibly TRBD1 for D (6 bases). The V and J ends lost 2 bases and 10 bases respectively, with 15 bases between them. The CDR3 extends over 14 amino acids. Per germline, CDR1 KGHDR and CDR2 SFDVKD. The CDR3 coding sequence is TGTGCCACCAGTGATTCAGGGGTGGGGAATCCGCAGTATTTT. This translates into CATSDSGVGNPQYF.

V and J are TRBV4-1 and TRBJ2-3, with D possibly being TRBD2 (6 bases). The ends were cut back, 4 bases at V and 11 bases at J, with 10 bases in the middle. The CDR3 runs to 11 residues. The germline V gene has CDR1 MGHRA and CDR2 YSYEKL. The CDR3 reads CASSPGSWQYF. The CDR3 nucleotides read TGCGCCAGCAGCCCCGGGAGTTGGCAGTATTTT.

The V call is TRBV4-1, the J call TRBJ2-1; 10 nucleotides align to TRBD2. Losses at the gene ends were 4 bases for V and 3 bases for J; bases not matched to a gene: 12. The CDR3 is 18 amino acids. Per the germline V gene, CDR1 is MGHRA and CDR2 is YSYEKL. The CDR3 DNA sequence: TGCGCCAGCAGCCTCACCATATACAGCGGGAGGGTCTACAATGAGCAGTTCTTC. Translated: CASSLTIYSGRVYNEQFF.

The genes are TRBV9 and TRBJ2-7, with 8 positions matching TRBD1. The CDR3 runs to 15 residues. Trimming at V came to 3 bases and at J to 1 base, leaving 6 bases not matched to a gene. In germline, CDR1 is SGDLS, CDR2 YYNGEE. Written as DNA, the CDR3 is TGTGCCAGCAGCGCCCCCGGGACAGGTTCCTACGAGCAGTACTTC. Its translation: CASSAPGTGSYEQYF.

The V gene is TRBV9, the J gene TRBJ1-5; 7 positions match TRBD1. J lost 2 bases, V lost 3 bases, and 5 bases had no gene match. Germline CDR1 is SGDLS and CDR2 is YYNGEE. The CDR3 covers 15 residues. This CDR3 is CASSGGGGGNQPQHF. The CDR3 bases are TGTGCCAGCAGCGGAGGGGGCGGTGGCAATCAGCCCCAGCATTTT.

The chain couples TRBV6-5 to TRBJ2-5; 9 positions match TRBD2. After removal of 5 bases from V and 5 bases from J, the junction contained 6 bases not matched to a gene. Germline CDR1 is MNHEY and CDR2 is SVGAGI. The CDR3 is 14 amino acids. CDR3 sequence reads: CASSPGTSYETQYF. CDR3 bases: TGTGCCAGCAGTCCCGGGACTAGCTATGAGACCCAGTACTTC.

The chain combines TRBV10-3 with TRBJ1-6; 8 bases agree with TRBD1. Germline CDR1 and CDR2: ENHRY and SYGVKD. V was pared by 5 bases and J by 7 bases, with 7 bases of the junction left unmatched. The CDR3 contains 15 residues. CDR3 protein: CAISPRQGRNSPLHF. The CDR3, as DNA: TGTGCCATCAGTCCGCGACAGGGGAGGAATTCACCCCTCCACTTT.

The CDR3 loop reads CASRFPLYYNEQFF. Written as DNA, the CDR3 is TGTGCAAGTCGCTTCCCGCTATACTACAATGAGCAGTTCTTC. The J gene is TRBJ2-1, the V gene TRBV12-2; TRBD2 is taken as the D call from the table, unchecked against the DNA. TRBV12-2 is a pseudogene segment. This CDR3 spans 14 amino acids.

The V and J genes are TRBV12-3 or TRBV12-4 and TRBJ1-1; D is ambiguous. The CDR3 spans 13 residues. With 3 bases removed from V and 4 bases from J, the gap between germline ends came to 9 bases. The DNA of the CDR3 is TGTGCCAGCAGTTTCCAGGTGAGCACTGAAGCTTTCTTT. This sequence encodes CASSFQVSTEAFF.

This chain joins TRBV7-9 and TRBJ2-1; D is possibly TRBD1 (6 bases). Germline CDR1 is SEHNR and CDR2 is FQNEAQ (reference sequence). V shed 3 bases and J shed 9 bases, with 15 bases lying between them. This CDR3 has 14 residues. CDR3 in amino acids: CASSFTRGMGEQFF. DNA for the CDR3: TGTGCCAGCAGCTTTACCAGGGGTATGGGTGAGCAGTTCTTC.